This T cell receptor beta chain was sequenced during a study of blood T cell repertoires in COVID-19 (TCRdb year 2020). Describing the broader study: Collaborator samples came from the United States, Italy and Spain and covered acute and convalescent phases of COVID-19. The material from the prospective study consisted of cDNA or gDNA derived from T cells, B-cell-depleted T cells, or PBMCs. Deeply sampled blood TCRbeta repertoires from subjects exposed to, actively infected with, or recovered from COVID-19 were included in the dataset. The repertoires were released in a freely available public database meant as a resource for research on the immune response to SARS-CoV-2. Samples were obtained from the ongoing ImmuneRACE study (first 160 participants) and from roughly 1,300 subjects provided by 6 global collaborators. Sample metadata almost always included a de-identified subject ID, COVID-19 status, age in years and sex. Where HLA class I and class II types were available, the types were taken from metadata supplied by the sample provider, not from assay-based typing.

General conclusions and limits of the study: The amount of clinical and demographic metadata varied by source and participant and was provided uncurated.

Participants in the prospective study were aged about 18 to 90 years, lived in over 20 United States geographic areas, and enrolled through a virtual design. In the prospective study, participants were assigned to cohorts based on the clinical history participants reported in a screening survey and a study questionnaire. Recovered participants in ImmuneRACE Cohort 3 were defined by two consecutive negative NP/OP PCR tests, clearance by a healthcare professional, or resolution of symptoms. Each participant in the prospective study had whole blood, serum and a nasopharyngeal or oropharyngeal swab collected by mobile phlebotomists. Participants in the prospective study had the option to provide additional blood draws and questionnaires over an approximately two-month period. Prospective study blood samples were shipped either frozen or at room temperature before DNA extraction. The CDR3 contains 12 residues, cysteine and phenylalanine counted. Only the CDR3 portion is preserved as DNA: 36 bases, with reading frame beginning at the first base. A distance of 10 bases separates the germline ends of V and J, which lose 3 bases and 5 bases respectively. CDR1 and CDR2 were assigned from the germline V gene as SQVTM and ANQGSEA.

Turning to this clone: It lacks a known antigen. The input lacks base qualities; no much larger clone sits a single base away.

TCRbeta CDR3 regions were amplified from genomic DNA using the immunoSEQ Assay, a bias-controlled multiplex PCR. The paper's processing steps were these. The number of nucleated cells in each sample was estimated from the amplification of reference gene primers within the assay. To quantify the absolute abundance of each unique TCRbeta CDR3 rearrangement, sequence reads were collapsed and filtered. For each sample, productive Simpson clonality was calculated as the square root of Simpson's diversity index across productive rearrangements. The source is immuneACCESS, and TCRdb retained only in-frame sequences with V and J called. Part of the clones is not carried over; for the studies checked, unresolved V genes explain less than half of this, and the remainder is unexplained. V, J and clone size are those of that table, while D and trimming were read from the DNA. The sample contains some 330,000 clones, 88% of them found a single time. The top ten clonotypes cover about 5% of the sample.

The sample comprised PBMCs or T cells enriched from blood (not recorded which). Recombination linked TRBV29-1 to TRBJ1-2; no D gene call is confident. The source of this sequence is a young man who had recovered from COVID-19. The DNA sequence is TGCAGCGTTGAGGAGTCTTCGTATGGCTACACCTTC. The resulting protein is CSVEESSYGYTF.